The entry below describes one TCR beta chain. Its antigen remains unknown. Germline V gene data show CDR1 as MNHEY and CDR2 as SVGAGI. The length of the CDR3 is 13 residues. The V end was cut by 6 bases, the J end by 8 bases, with 11 bases between. The authors ran the immunoSEQ assay, v3.0, at survey level. Produced via immunoSEQ multiplex PCR; TCRdb's table is partial and in-frame only. The sample lists approximately 25,000 clones, roughly 88% occurring once. The data are from a study of long-term antiretroviral therapy in people with HIV. Study results and limitations: No data on ART adherence, viral resistance or therapy changes. Increased diversity was seen after ART, yet it remained lower than in transplant donor controls.

The starting material was unsorted PBMCs, obtained approximately 4.5 years after starting antiretroviral therapy. The clonotype was recovered from a man younger than 45 with HIV. This chain joins TRBV6-5 and TRBJ1-6; D is undetermined. Here the CDR3 reads CASREGPHSPLHF. The CDR3 nucleotides are TGTGCCAGCAGGGAGGGCCCTCATTCACCCCTCCACTTT.